Reported below is one T cell receptor beta chain. What it binds is unknown. This entry is derived from a study of blood T cells in healthy people across ages. Points from the study as a whole: CMV status of donors was not determined, possibly confounding expanded clonotype changes.

The authors drew around 11 milliliters of peripheral blood from each donor. Per the germline V gene, CDR1 is SQVTM and CDR2 is ANQGSEA. This CDR3 is 12 amino acids long. With 7 bases removed from V and 3 bases from J, the gap between germline ends came to 10 bases. Through a sample-barcoded 5' primer and a J-beta primer mix, a second PCR was run for about 6 to 12 cycles. TCRdb re-analysed the 5' RACE reads in MiXCR, keeping a single row per CDR3 protein. Of 1.4 million to 1.5 million distinct CDR3 sequences in the sample, about 43% were seen once. Source material: blood. This sequence originates from a young woman in good health. V gene TRBV29-1 combines with J gene TRBJ2-1; a weak D match, TRBD1 (6 bases). The CDR3 nucleotides are TGCAGCGGAGACAGGTACTACAATGAGCAGTTCTTC. This translates into CSGDRYYNEQFF.